A selection of T cell receptor beta chains follows, all from one sample in a study of T cells in Graves' hyperthyroidism and ophthalmopathy. Each CDR3 protein gets one entry after TCRdb re-called the multiplex PCR reads with MiXCR. Here the sample spans more than 450,000 distinct CDR3 sequences, 15% to 20% being singletons. Input material: blood. These receptors all stem from a man between 35 and 55 years old with Graves' ophthalmopathy. Each CDR3 is given without its conserved first and last residue. Each record gives: V gene, D gene, J gene, CDR3 protein. A D gene is named only where the DNA matches it firmly.

TRBV11-2	-	TRBJ2-5	ASSRTALPGETQY
TRBV3-1	TRBD2	TRBJ2-5	ASSHPPGKSGRIEGETQY
TRBV29-1	-	TRBJ1-5	SVGIGSGQPQH
TRBV11-2	TRBD2	TRBJ2-1	ASGYPPTGTSGRAWSYNEQF
TRBV3-1	TRBD2	TRBJ2-7	ASSRGLAGAGEQY
TRBV19	TRBD1	TRBJ2-3	ASSAGTGISTDTQY
TRBV20-1	TRBD2	TRBJ2-4	SVQRGSGLKNIQY
TRBV12-3/TRBV12-4	TRBD1	TRBJ2-1	ASSLVGDSPVTFGQF
TRBV12-3/TRBV12-4	-	TRBJ2-5	ASSLGTDYYQETQY
TRBV19	-	TRBJ1-4	ASNRVGANEKLF
TRBV6-2/TRBV6-3	TRBD2	TRBJ2-7	ASSYSKSPSGGPYEQY
TRBV20-1	TRBD1	TRBJ2-7	SARPDRVRGYEQY
TRBV7-2	-	TRBJ2-5	ASSHPGRGAETQY
TRBV11-2	TRBD1	TRBJ1-5	ASSHGQARSQPQH
TRBV20-1	-	TRBJ2-1	SAYLGNEQF
TRBV30	TRBD1	TRBJ2-2	AWSPHRGTGELF
TRBV7-8	-	TRBJ2-2	ASSTRLVGGELF
TRBV18	-	TRBJ2-7	ASSHPGQDYNEQY
TRBV3-1	TRBD2	TRBJ2-3	ASSQRLLGLAGTDTQY
TRBV18	TRBD1	TRBJ2-7	ASSQTTGAGEQY
TRBV18	-	TRBJ1-2	ASSLQDDGEKGYT
TRBV24-1	-	TRBJ1-2	ATSPGGFYGYT
TRBV7-9	-	TRBJ1-5	ASSLAEGRPQH
TRBV3-1	-	TRBJ1-2	ASSQERGFGGYT
TRBV20-1	TRBD1	TRBJ1-1	SARQGTGLNTEAF
TRBV15	-	TRBJ1-2	ATSRLNDITHYGYT
TRBV7-3	-	TRBJ1-1	ASSVQKNTEAF
TRBV28	-	TRBJ2-1	ASRGRSYNEQF
TRBV3-1	-	TRBJ1-2	ASSPGSEVYGYT
TRBV6-1	TRBD2	TRBJ2-1	ASSSSAGTSSPYEQF
TRBV7-3	TRBD1	TRBJ2-1	ASSIQGAGGNEQF
TRBV20-1	TRBD2	TRBJ2-7	SAPGTSGRDEQY
TRBV10-3	TRBD1	TRBJ2-1	AIRRGQANEQF
TRBV12-5	TRBD2	TRBJ2-5	ASYQGNPFSGAQETQY
TRBV18	-	TRBJ2-1	ASSPLSGYEQF
TRBV7-9	TRBD2	TRBJ2-5	ASSLGWASGSRRRPETQY
TRBV11-2	TRBD1	TRBJ2-6	ASSPPLDRGHGANVLT
TRBV11-2	-	TRBJ2-1	ASSRGTEQF
TRBV30	-	TRBJ2-7	AWSEASHEQY
TRBV3-1	-	TRBJ2-6	ASSQGHTGANVLT
TRBV10-3	TRBD2	TRBJ2-7	AISDRTTAGAHEQY
TRBV7-2	TRBD2	TRBJ2-7	ASSFSGVLAVYEQY